These 23 T cell receptor beta chains came from one sample sequenced in a study of blood T cells in healthy people across ages. The authors ran a second PCR of roughly 6 to 12 cycles using a sample-barcoded 5' primer and a J-beta primer mix. In TCRdb, the 5' RACE reads were re-called with MiXCR into one record per CDR3 protein. The data show 2 million or so distinct CDR3 sequences, 49% seen once. The specimen sequenced was blood. These receptors were taken from a woman between 40 and 50 years old in good health.

The V gene is TRBV5-1, the J gene TRBJ2-1; 8 bases are a match to TRBD1. CDR3 length: 14 amino acids. V lost 4 bases to trimming and J lost 9 bases; unmatched junction nucleotides: 9. Germline V gene lookup returns CDR1 SGHRS and CDR2 YFSETQ. CDR3 residues: CASSIRTGIGEQFF. The CDR3 nucleotides read TGCGCCAGCAGCATAAGGACAGGGATCGGTGAGCAGTTCTTC. Looking up the rest from reference TRBV5-1 and TRBJ2-1 gives the full variable domain: KAGVTQTPRYLIKTRGQQVTLSCSPISGHRSVSWYQQTPGQGLQFLFEYFSETQRNKGNFPGRFSGRQFSNSRSEMNVSTLELGDSALYLCASSIRTGIGEQFFGPGTRLTVL.

V is TRBV7-2 and J is TRBJ1-1, with D maybe TRBD1 (5 bases). CDR1 and CDR2 from the germline V gene are SGHTA and FQGNSA. The ends were cut back, 2 bases at V and 8 bases at J, with 15 bases in the middle. The CDR3 contains 14 residues. The CDR3 DNA reads as TGTGCCAGCAGCTTAACGGTGAGGGACGTCGAAGCTTTCTTT. Its translation is CASSLTVRDVEAFF.

This clonotype was observed at least ten times. This chain links TRBV12-3 or TRBV12-4 with TRBJ2-5; 7 bases are a match to TRBD1. The CDR3 is 14 amino acids. Unmatched junction bases numbered 4, after V lost 5 bases and J lost 1 base. This CDR3 reads CASSPTGIQETQYF. The CDR3 coding sequence is TGTGCCAGCAGTCCGACAGGGATCCAAGAGACCCAGTACTTC.

The gene calls are TRBV4-1 and TRBJ1-4; no clear D gene. The ends were cut back, 1 base at V and 0 bases at J, with 9 bases in the middle. From germline, CDR1 is MGHRA and CDR2 YSYEKL. The CDR3 consists of 16 residues. The CDR3 DNA follows: TGCGCCAGCAGCCAAGTGACACCCTCAACTAATGAAAAACTGTTTTTT. It is translated as CASSQVTPSTNEKLFF.

Only a few counts were recorded for this clonotype. The V gene is TRBV12-3 or TRBV12-4, the J gene TRBJ2-5; no reliable D call. V was trimmed by 6 bases and J by 4 bases, leaving 21 bases between them. The CDR3 totals 16 residues. DNA for the CDR3: TGTGCCAGCAGCTCCCCCTTAGATCGGATCAGAGAGACCCAGTACTTC. Protein product: CASSSPLDRIRETQYF.

This chain connects TRBV4-3 to TRBJ1-3, with D perhaps TRBD1 (5 bases). The V gene lost 8 bases and the J gene lost 0 bases, with 17 bases spanning the gap. Germline V gene data show CDR1 as LGHNA and CDR2 as YSLEER. The CDR3 spans 16 residues. The CDR3 spells CASRGDSALSGNTIYF. The CDR3 nucleotides read TGCGCCAGCCGTGGCGACAGTGCCCTCTCTGGAAACACCATATATTTT.

Only a few counts were recorded for this clonotype. V gene TRBV10-3 combines with J gene TRBJ2-1; TRBD2 is a possible D gene (5 bases). The V gene's germline CDR1 is ENHRY and CDR2 SYGVKD. This CDR3 spans 15 amino acids. The germline V and J ends were trimmed by 7 bases and 0 bases, with 13 bases remaining between them. The CDR3 is CAITPGVSSYNEQFF. DNA for the CDR3: TGTGCCATCACCCCCGGGGTCAGCTCCTACAATGAGCAGTTCTTC.

The rearrangement joins TRBV7-9 to TRBJ1-4; D is undetermined. Germline CDR1 SEHNR, CDR2 FQNEAQ (reference sequence). V dropped 1 base and J dropped 3 bases, with 6 bases sitting between them. The CDR3 consists of 14 residues. The CDR3 loop is CASSLDSPNEKLFF. The CDR3 DNA is TGTGCCAGCAGCTTAGACAGCCCTAATGAAAAACTGTTTTTT. The entire variable domain, with the rest obtained from reference TRBV7-9 and TRBJ1-4, is as follows: DTGVSQNPRHKITKRGQNVTFRCDPISEHNRLYWYRQTLGQGPEFLTYFQNEAQLEKSRLLSDRFSAERPKGSFSTLEIQRTEQGDSAMYLCASSLDSPNEKLFFGSGTQLSVL.

This sequence joins TRBV7-2 and TRBJ2-3, with 9 bases that match TRBD2. With V trimmed by 3 bases and J by 5 bases, 15 bases remained unmatched. This CDR3 is 18 amino acids long. CDR1 is SGHTA and CDR2 is FQGNSA in the germline V gene. The CDR3 DNA is TGTGCCAGCAGCTTGGGGAAGGGGCTAGCGGGGCCGGTAGATACGCAGTATTTT. It specifies CASSLGKGLAGPVDTQYF.

This chain links TRBV6-5 with TRBJ1-2; D not certain. This CDR3 comprises 16 residues. V was clipped by 0 bases and J by 4 bases, with 15 bases between them. Germline CDR1 is MNHEY and CDR2 is SVGAGI. CDR3 amino acids: CASSYSRQTFVYGYTF. CDR3 bases: TGTGCCAGCAGTTACTCGAGGCAGACCTTTGTCTATGGCTACACCTTC.

The chain is built from TRBV6-5 and TRBJ2-1; 8 nucleotides agree with TRBD2. With 5 bases clipped from V and 10 bases from J, the junction kept 10 bases outside the gene matches. Germline assignment: CDR1 MNHEY and CDR2 SVGAGI. The CDR3 covers 14 residues. For the CDR3, the DNA is TGTGCCAGCAGTCCCGGGACTAGTTTCAGCGAGCAGTTCTTC. Amino acid sequence: CASSPGTSFSEQFF.

A word on this clonotype: The germline gene is not matched at one end of the junction; a read error may be the cause. The chain couples TRBV7-9 to TRBJ1-4, with D possibly TRBD1 on 5 matching bases. CDR3 length equals 13 residues. The germline CDR1 and CDR2 sequences are SEHNR and FQNEAQ (reference sequence). CDR3: CASTLEGNEKLFF. In DNA form, the CDR3 reads TGTGCTAGCACCCTGGAGGGGAATGAAAAACTGTTTTTT. Filled out from reference TRBV7-9 and TRBJ1-4, the complete variable domain reads DTGVSQNPRHKITKRGQNVTFRCDPISEHNRLYWYRQTLGQGPEFLTYFQNEAQLEKSRLLSDRFSAERPKGSFSTLEIQRTEQGDSAMYLCASTLEGNEKLFFGSGTQLSVL.

V is TRBV5-1 and J is TRBJ2-3, with 11 bases fitting TRBD2. The germline V gene encodes CDR1 SGHRS and CDR2 YFSETQ. The CDR3 extends over 15 amino acids. The ends lost 2 bases at V and 5 bases at J; junction bases unmatched: 4. The CDR3 loop is CASSFIAGGVDTQYF. CDR3 nucleotide sequence: TGCGCCAGCAGCTTCATAGCGGGGGGGGTAGATACGCAGTATTTT.

The chain uses TRBV6-2 or TRBV6-3 and TRBJ1-6; TRBD1 might be the D (5 bases). CDR1 and CDR2 (germline): MNHEY, SVGEGT. The CDR3 spans 13 residues. Trimming took 5 bases from V and 10 from J, leaving 12 bases between them. The CDR3 here is CASSLGSGSPLHF. CDR3 coding DNA: TGTGCCAGCAGTCTCGGGTCAGGGTCACCCCTCCACTTT.

V is TRBV7-6 and J is TRBJ2-7; 8 bases align to TRBD1. Germline trimming cut 5 bases from V and 9 bases from J; bases unmatched to any gene: 9. Germline CDR1 reads SGHVS; CDR2 reads FNYEAQ. The CDR3 has 13 residues. DNA for the CDR3: TGTGCCAGCAGCCCGATGGGACAGGCGGCGCAGTACTTC. It specifies CASSPMGQAAQYF.

V is TRBV5-1 and J is TRBJ2-3; 9 bases agree with TRBD1. The germline V gene encodes CDR1 SGHRS and CDR2 YFSETQ. This CDR3 is built from 16 residues. After removal of 0 bases from V and 5 bases from J, the junction contained 7 bases not matched to a gene. CDR3 DNA: TGCGCCAGCAGCTTGGTCTCTGGGACAGGGCTAGATACGCAGTATTTT. Residues: CASSLVSGTGLDTQYF.

This chain links TRBV7-9 with TRBJ1-2; D is undetermined. The germline CDR1 and CDR2 sequences are SEHNR and FQNEAQ (reference sequence). Trimming shortened V by 8 bases and J by 8 bases, and 15 bases separated the two germline ends. This CDR3 has 12 amino acids. CDR3 loop: CASVSGGEGYTF. CDR3 DNA: TGTGCCAGCGTCTCAGGTGGCGAAGGCTACACCTTC.

The chain carries TRBV6-1 and TRBJ1-2; maybe TRBD1 (5 bases). This CDR3 region has 15 residues. CDR1 and CDR2 from the germline V gene are MNHNS and SASEGT. Between the trimmed V and J ends, which lost 2 bases and 1 base, there was a span of 11 bases. CDR3 sequence: CASSEPGRDNYGYTF. The CDR3 DNA follows: TGTGCCAGCAGTGAACCCGGCAGGGATAACTATGGCTACACCTTC.

This chain connects TRBV10-3 to TRBJ2-1; maybe TRBD1 (6 bases). The J call may be in error: the DNA end matches TRBJ2-7 better. From germline, CDR1 is ENHRY and CDR2 SYGVKD. The CDR3 length is 14 residues. The CDR3 is CASLDSSSYNEQYF. DNA of the CDR3: TGTGCCAGTCTGGACAGCAGCTCCTACAATGAGCAGTACTTC.

Remarks on this clonotype: A junction boundary mismatches the germline segment, possibly from a read error. The chain has TRBV20-1 and TRBJ2-7, with a tentative D call TRBD1 (5 bases). The germline CDR1 and CDR2 sequences are DFQATT and SNEGSKA (reference sequence). The CDR3 runs to 13 residues. The CDR3 coding sequence is TGCAGTGCCAGAGTAACAGGTTCCTACGAGCAGTACTTC. Its translation is CSARVTGSYEQYF.

The genes are TRBV2 and TRBJ2-7; D is unclear. The CDR3 consists of 11 residues. Germline values: CDR1 SNHLY, CDR2 FYNNEI. V was trimmed by 6 bases and J by 5 bases, leaving 8 bases between them. Here the CDR3 DNA reads TGTGCCAGCAGGGTGGGTGACGAGCAGTACTTC. Encoded protein: CASRVGDEQYF.

CDR3 residues: CSVEPPDRANTGELFF. The CDR3 bases are TGCAGCGTTGAACCCCCGGACAGGGCGAACACCGGGGAGCTGTTTTTT. V gene TRBV29-1 combines with J gene TRBJ2-2; TRBD1 agrees at 8 bases. The CDR3 is made up of 16 amino acids. Losses at the gene ends were 2 bases for V and 0 bases for J; bases not matched to a gene: 5. Germline V lookup: CDR1 SQVTM, CDR2 ANQGSEA.

The V and J genes are TRBV5-1 and TRBJ2-1; 8 nucleotides line up with TRBD2. Germline lookup yields CDR1 SGHRS and CDR2 YFSETQ. The V gene end was trimmed by 4 bases and the J gene end by 4 bases; junction bases not matched to a gene: 4. This CDR3 comprises 14 residues. The CDR3 sequence is CASSGRGEYNEQFF. CDR3 in DNA: TGCGCCAGCAGCGGGCGGGGGGAATACAATGAGCAGTTCTTC.